Listed here are 28 T cell receptor beta chains from one sample, sequenced in a study of blood T cell repertoires in COVID-19. Here immunoSEQ multiplex PCR was the method, and the copy in TCRdb shows in-frame clones only, minus some. The sample carries under 150,000 clones, about four fifths recorded once. Material for sequencing was peripheral blood. These receptors all stem from a human donor in a cohort sampled during active COVID-19.

This sequence joins TRBV7-3 and TRBJ2-5; 10 bases agree with TRBD2. The length of the CDR3 is 17 residues. Looked up from germline, CDR1 is SGHTA and CDR2 is FQGTGA. V was pared by 5 bases and J by 4 bases, with 13 bases of the junction left unmatched. CDR3 sequence (DNA): TGTGCCAGCAGCGTCGGGACTAGCGTCCCCGGAAGAGAGACCCAGTACTTC. It yields the protein CASSVGTSVPGRETQYF.

The chain combines TRBV5-1 with TRBJ2-5; a weak D match, TRBD2 (6 bases). This CDR3 contains 14 residues. Per the germline V gene, CDR1 is SGHRS and CDR2 is YFSETQ. Trimming removed 3 bases from V and 5 bases from J, with 14 bases in between. The CDR3 DNA reads as TGCGCCAGCAGCTGGTGGACGGGGGAGGAGACCCAGTACTTC. Its protein product is CASSWWTGEETQYF.

As regards this clone: In the same sample, other DNA sequences code for this CDR3. The CDR3 is CASSLGGANTGELFF. In DNA form, the CDR3 reads TGCGCCAGCAGCTTGGGCGGGGCTAACACCGGGGAGCTGTTTTTT. This chain links TRBV5-1 with TRBJ2-2; D is perhaps TRBD2 (6 bases). Trimming removed 0 bases at V and 2 bases at J, with 8 bases between. The CDR3 has 15 residues. From germline, CDR1 is SGHRS and CDR2 YFSETQ.

This clone was picked up a small number of times. V and J are TRBV12-3 or TRBV12-4 and TRBJ1-2; 7 positions match TRBD1. Trimming cost V 6 bases and J 7 bases; bases outside gene matches: 8. There are 13 residues in the CDR3. Here the CDR3 DNA reads TGTGCCAGCAGACGACAGGGTTGGGGTGGCTACACCTTC. This codes for CASRRQGWGGYTF.

The chain couples TRBV13 to TRBJ2-1; 13 bases line up with TRBD2. This CDR3 comprises 18 residues. Germline V CDR1 and CDR2: PRHDT, FYEKMQ (reference sequence). With V trimmed by 0 bases and J by 0 bases, 2 bases remained unmatched. In nucleotides, the CDR3 is TGTGCCAGCAGCTTAGGGGGACTAGCGGGGACCTCCTACAATGAGCAGTTCTTC. It specifies CASSLGGLAGTSYNEQFF. The whole variable domain, remainder taken from reference TRBV13 and TRBJ2-1, is AAGVIQSPRHLIKEKRETATLKCYPIPRHDTVYWYQQGPGQDPQFLISFYEKMQSDKGSIPDRFSAQQFSDYHSELNMSSLELGDSALYFCASSLGGLAGTSYNEQFFGPGTRLTVL.

The V call is TRBV11-3, the J call TRBJ2-1; 10 bases match TRBD2. The CDR3 is 16 residues long. Germline CDR1 and CDR2: SGHNT and YENEEA. The V gene end was trimmed by 5 bases and the J gene end by 2 bases; junction bases not matched to a gene: 6. The CDR3 sequence: CASSITLAGAYNEQFF. The DNA of the CDR3 is TGTGCCAGCAGCATAACTCTAGCGGGGGCCTACAATGAGCAGTTCTTC. Based on the CDR3 plus reference TRBV11-3 and TRBJ2-1, the full variable domain is EAGVVQSPRYKIIEKKQPVAFWCNPISGHNTLYWYLQNLGQGPELLIRYENEEAVDDSQLPKDRFSAERLKGVDSTLKIQPAELGDSAVYLCASSITLAGAYNEQFFGPGTRLTVL.

This chain links TRBV19 with TRBJ2-3; TRBD2 aligns across 14 bases. This CDR3 has 17 amino acids. Per the germline V gene, CDR1 is LNHDA and CDR2 is SQIVND (reference sequence). Trimming removed 1 base from V and 4 bases from J; junction bases left unmatched: 4. CDR3 protein: CASSIGRGLAGADTQYF. CDR3 sequence (DNA): TGTGCCAGTAGTATAGGTAGGGGACTAGCGGGGGCAGATACGCAGTATTTT.

The CDR3: CASSLELDGTQYF. Written as DNA, the CDR3 is TGTGCCAGCAGCTTAGAACTAGACGGGACCCAGTACTTC. This rearrangement joins TRBV11-1 to TRBJ2-5, with D possibly matching TRBD2 (5 bases). Germline V gives CDR1 SGHAT, CDR2 FQDESV (reference sequence). This CDR3 has 13 amino acids. V was shortened by 1 base and J by 7 bases, with 10 bases between the two germline ends.

The CDR3 coding sequence is TGCGCCAGCAGCCAAGATGCTGGGGCTTCTGGAAACACCATATATTTT. Its protein is CASSQDAGASGNTIYF. This chain links TRBV4-3 with TRBJ1-3, with D perhaps matching TRBD1 (5 bases). The CDR3 consists of 16 residues. CDR1 and CDR2 from the germline V gene are LGHNA and YSLEER. Trimming stripped 0 bases from V and 1 base from J, with 10 bases between.

The chain links TRBV12-3 or TRBV12-4 to TRBJ2-1; TRBD1 might be the D (6 bases). The CDR3 totals 12 residues. V dropped 6 bases and J dropped 10 bases, with 13 bases sitting between them. Written as DNA, the CDR3 is TGTGCCAGCAGACAAACAGGGAACGAGCAGTTCTTC. This gives the protein CASRQTGNEQFF.

The V call is TRBV5-4, the J call TRBJ1-1, with D possibly matching TRBD1 (5 bases). Trimming pared 6 bases from V and 1 base from J, leaving 10 bases between. The V gene's germline CDR1 is SGHNT and CDR2 YYREEE (reference sequence). The length of the CDR3 is 13 residues. CDR3 sequence (DNA): TGTGCCAGCACCCAGGGCCAGAACACTGAAGCTTTCTTT. Translation: CASTQGQNTEAFF.

This chain links TRBV28 with TRBJ2-3, with 16 bases that match TRBD2. V gave up 3 bases and J gave up 5 bases; unmatched junction bases: 11. The length of the CDR3 is 19 residues. Per germline, CDR1 MDHEN and CDR2 SYDVKM. Here the CDR3 reads CASSFEKPGLAGGRDTQYF. Written as DNA, the CDR3 is TGTGCCAGCAGTTTCGAAAAGCCGGGACTAGCGGGGGGGAGAGATACGCAGTATTTT.

This chain joins TRBV5-4 and TRBJ1-2; 7 bases map to TRBD1. The CDR3 sequence is 15 residues long. Germline assignment: CDR1 SGHNT and CDR2 YYREEE (reference sequence). The J segment lost 1 base and the V segment lost 3 bases, leaving 6 bases of the junction unmatched. Written as DNA, the CDR3 is TGTGCCAGCAGCTACCCGGGACAGCTTAACTATGGCTACACCTTC. Translating gives CASSYPGQLNYGYTF.

The V and J genes are TRBV28 and TRBJ1-2, with no clear D. The CDR3 covers 11 residues. Trimming removed 5 bases from V and 4 bases from J, with 5 bases in between. CDR1 is MDHEN, CDR2 SYDVKM, per germline. CDR3: CASSNLYGYTF. The CDR3 DNA is TGTGCCAGCAGTAATCTCTATGGCTACACCTTC.

This chain links TRBV11-2 with TRBJ2-2, with 9 bases lining up with TRBD2. The germline V gene encodes CDR1 SGHAT and CDR2 FQNNGV. J lost 4 bases, V lost 5 bases, and 8 bases had no gene match. This CDR3 region has 16 residues. CDR3 amino acids: CASSLGGGAVTGELFF. The DNA for the CDR3 is TGTGCCAGCAGCCTAGGCGGGGGGGCCGTCACCGGGGAGCTGTTTTTT.

The chain uses TRBV6-5 and TRBJ2-7, with 7 bases identical to TRBD1. Germline V gene lookup returns CDR1 MNHEY and CDR2 SVGAGI. The CDR3 consists of 14 residues. Losses at the gene ends were 6 bases for V and 4 bases for J; bases not matched to a gene: 9. The DNA for the CDR3 is TGTGCCAGCAGAGAGACAGGGAGACGGTACGAGCAGTACTTC. Translation: CASRETGRRYEQYF.

V is TRBV7-3 and J is TRBJ2-3; D uncertain. V was trimmed by 0 bases and J by 1 base, leaving 8 bases between them. The CDR3 consists of 15 residues. Germline-derived CDR1 and CDR2 are SGHTA and FQGTGA. CDR3 amino acids: CASSLTVVRTDTQYF. The CDR3 region has the DNA TGTGCCAGCAGCTTAACGGTAGTGCGCACAGATACGCAGTATTTT.

V is TRBV29-1 and J is TRBJ2-1, with TRBD1 matching 10 bases. Unmatched junction bases numbered 4, after V lost 3 bases and J lost 5 bases. CDR1 and CDR2 from the germline V gene are SQVTM and ANQGSEA. The length of the CDR3 is 14 residues. The DNA of the CDR3 is TGCAGCGTTGAGACAGGGGGCTGGAACAATGAGCAGTTCTTC. Amino acid sequence: CSVETGGWNNEQFF.

V usage is TRBV14 and J usage is TRBJ2-5, with 9 bases fitting TRBD1. V lost 3 bases and J lost 5; bases outside the gene matches: 10. Germline values: CDR1 SGHDN, CDR2 FVKESK. The CDR3 is 16 amino acids. CDR3 bases: TGTGCCAGCAGCCACCTAAGGGACAGGGTGAGGGAGACCCAGTACTTC. Amino acids: CASSHLRDRVRETQYF. Based on the CDR3 plus reference TRBV14 and TRBJ2-5, the full variable domain is EAGVTQFPSHSVIEKGQTVTLRCDPISGHDNLYWYRRVMGKEIKFLLHFVKESKQDESGMPNNRFLAERTGGTYSTLKVQPAELEDSGVYFCASSHLRDRVRETQYFGPGTRLLVL.

This clone was picked up one time. The J gene is TRBJ1-5, the V gene TRBV14, with 8 bases aligning to TRBD1. The trim removed 8 bases at V and 0 bases at J, leaving 12 bases unmatched. CDR1 is SGHDN, CDR2 FVKESK, per germline. The CDR3 consists of 17 residues. Written as DNA, the CDR3 is TGTGCCAGCGGACGGACAGGGAGCCCGTATAGCAATCAGCCCCAGCATTTT. Its translation is CASGRTGSPYSNQPQHF.

This rearrangement joins TRBV30 to TRBJ2-7; possible D gene TRBD2, 5 bases. This CDR3 contains 15 residues. V was pared by 4 bases and J by 0 bases, with 16 bases between. Looked up from germline, CDR1 is GTSNPN and CDR2 is SVGIG (reference sequence). The CDR3 here is CAWNKNGGPSYEQYF. The CDR3 DNA reads as TGTGCCTGGAATAAAAACGGCGGGCCCTCCTACGAGCAGTACTTC.

This chain uses TRBV7-2 with TRBJ1-2, with D perhaps matching TRBD1 (6 bases). Germline V lookup: CDR1 SGHTA, CDR2 FQGNSA. This CDR3 has 14 residues. The V and J ends lost 2 bases and 1 base respectively, with 8 bases between them. DNA for the CDR3: TGTGCCAGCAGCTTAAGACAGGATAACTATGGCTACACCTTC. This sequence encodes CASSLRQDNYGYTF.

The chain uses TRBV7-9 and TRBJ1-4; TRBD1 matches at 7 bases. Germline CDR1 is SEHNR and CDR2 is FQNEAQ (reference sequence). This CDR3 has 17 residues. The J segment lost 2 bases and the V segment lost 5 bases, leaving 11 bases of the junction unmatched. The CDR3 spells CASSLITGEWTNEKLFF. The CDR3, as DNA: TGTGCCAGCAGCCTCATCACAGGGGAGTGGACTAATGAAAAACTGTTTTTT.

The chain joins TRBV4-3 to TRBJ2-3; no reliable D call. CDR1 and CDR2 from the germline V gene are LGHNA and YSLEER. The V and J ends lost 0 bases and 2 bases respectively, with 12 bases between them. The CDR3 spans 16 residues. The CDR3 nucleotides read TGCGCCAGCAGCCAAGATGCGGCCTATTCCACAGATACGCAGTATTTT. It is translated as CASSQDAAYSTDTQYF.

V usage is TRBV9 and J usage is TRBJ2-7, with 8 bases aligning to TRBD1. The CDR3 runs to 14 residues. Looked up from germline, CDR1 is SGDLS and CDR2 is YYNGEE. The J segment lost 5 bases and the V segment lost 5 bases, leaving 9 bases of the junction unmatched. The CDR3 DNA reads TGTGCCAGCAGTCCTTACGACAGGGGCCACGAGCAGTACTTC. Translating gives CASSPYDRGHEQYF. Supplemented by reference TRBV9 and TRBJ2-7, the full variable domain reads DSGVTQTPKHLITATGQRVTLRCSPRSGDLSVYWYQQSLDQGLQFLIQYYNGEERAKGNILERFSAQQFPDLHSELNLSSLELGDSALYFCASSPYDRGHEQYFGPGTRLTVT.

V is TRBV19 and J is TRBJ1-2, with TRBD1 matching over 7 bases. The length of the CDR3 is 13 residues. Germline lookup yields CDR1 LNHDA and CDR2 SQIVND (reference sequence). Trimming removed 6 bases from V and 3 bases from J; junction bases left unmatched: 4. The CDR3 sequence: CASRQGVDYGYTF. The CDR3 DNA follows: TGTGCCAGTAGGCAGGGGGTCGACTATGGCTACACCTTC.

The chain joins TRBV7-9 to TRBJ2-7; 10 bases map to TRBD1. The CDR3 spans 17 residues. Germline CDR1 reads SEHNR; CDR2 reads FQNEAQ (reference sequence). V dropped 5 bases and J dropped 5; count of bases not matched to a gene: 15. The CDR3 bases are TGTGCCAGCAGCCAATGGGGACTTGGGACAGGGGCTCACGAGCAGTACTTC. The encoded protein is CASSQWGLGTGAHEQYF.

V is TRBV7-2 and J is TRBJ1-5; 7 bases match TRBD1. The CDR3 covers 13 residues. Looked up from germline, CDR1 is SGHTA and CDR2 is FQGNSA. The V gene end was trimmed by 5 bases and the J gene end by 6 bases; junction bases not matched to a gene: 4. The CDR3 sequence is CASSRQGSQPQHF. DNA for the CDR3: TGTGCCAGCAGCCGACAGGGCAGTCAGCCCCAGCATTTT.